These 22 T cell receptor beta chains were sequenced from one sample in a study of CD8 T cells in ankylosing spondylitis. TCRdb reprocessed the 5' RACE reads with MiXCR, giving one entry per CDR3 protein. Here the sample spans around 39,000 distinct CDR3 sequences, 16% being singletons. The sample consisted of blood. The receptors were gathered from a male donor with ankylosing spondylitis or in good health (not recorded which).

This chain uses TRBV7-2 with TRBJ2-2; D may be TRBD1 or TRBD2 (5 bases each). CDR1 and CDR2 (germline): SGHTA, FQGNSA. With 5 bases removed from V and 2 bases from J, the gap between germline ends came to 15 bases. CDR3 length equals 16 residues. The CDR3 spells CASSPRLRGNTGELFF. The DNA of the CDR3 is TGTGCCAGCAGCCCTCGTTTACGGGGCAACACCGGGGAGCTGTTTTTT.

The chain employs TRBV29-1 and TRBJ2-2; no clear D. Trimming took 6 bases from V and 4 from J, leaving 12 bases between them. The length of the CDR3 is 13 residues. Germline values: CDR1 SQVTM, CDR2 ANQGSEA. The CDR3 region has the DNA TGCAGCGTCCGTCGGCCCGGCACCGGGGAGCTGTTTTTT. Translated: CSVRRPGTGELFF.

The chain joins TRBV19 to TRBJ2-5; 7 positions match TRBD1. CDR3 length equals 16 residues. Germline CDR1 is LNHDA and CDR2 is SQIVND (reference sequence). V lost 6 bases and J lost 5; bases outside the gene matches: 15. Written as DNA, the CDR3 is TGTGCCAGTAGCCCTTCCCCCACAGGGGCGTCGGAGACCCAGTACTTC. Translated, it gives CASSPSPTGASETQYF.

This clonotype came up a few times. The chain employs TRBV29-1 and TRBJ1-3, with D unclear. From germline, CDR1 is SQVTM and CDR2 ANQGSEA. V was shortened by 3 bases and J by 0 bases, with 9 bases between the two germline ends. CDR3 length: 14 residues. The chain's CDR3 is CSVEASSSGNTIYF. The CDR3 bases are TGCAGCGTTGAGGCCAGCAGCTCTGGAAACACCATATATTTT.

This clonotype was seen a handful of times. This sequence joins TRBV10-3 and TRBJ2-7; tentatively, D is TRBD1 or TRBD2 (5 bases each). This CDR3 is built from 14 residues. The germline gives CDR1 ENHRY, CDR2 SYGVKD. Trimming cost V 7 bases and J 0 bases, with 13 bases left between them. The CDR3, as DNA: TGTGCCATCACCACCGGGACGGGCTCCTACGAGCAGTACTTC. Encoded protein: CAITTGTGSYEQYF.

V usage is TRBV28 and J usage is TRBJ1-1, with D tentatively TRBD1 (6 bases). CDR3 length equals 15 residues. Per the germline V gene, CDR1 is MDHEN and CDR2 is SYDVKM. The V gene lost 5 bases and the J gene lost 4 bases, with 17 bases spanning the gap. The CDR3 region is CASSNQGRGSTEAFF. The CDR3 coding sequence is TGTGCCAGCAGTAACCAGGGTAGGGGGAGCACTGAAGCTTTCTTT.

The DNA of the CDR3 is TGTGCCAGCAGTTTGGGGACAGGGGCTGAAAAACTGTTTTTT. Its protein product is CASSLGTGAEKLFF. The chain combines TRBV28 with TRBJ1-4; TRBD1 matches 10 bases. Trimming cost V 3 bases and J 7 bases; bases outside gene matches: 2. The CDR3 loop spans 14 amino acids. Germline V lookup: CDR1 MDHEN, CDR2 SYDVKM.

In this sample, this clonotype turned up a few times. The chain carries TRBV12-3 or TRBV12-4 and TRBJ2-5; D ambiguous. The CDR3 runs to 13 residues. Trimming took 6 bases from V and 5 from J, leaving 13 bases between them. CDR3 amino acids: CASRPFAGETQYF. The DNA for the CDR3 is TGTGCCAGCAGGCCTTTTGCCGGGGAGACCCAGTACTTC.

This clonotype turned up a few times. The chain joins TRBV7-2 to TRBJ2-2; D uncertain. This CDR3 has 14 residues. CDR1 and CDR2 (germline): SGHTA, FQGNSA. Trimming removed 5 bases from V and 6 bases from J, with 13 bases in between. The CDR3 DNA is TGTGCCAGCAGCCCGGGCCGGGTATCCGGGGAGCTGTTTTTT. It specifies CASSPGRVSGELFF.

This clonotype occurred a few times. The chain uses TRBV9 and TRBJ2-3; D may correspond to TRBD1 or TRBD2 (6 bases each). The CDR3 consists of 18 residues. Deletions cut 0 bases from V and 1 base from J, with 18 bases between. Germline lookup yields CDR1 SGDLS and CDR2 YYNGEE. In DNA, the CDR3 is TGTGCCAGCAGCGTAGAGGGGGGCCGAATCCTGGGCACAGATACGCAGTATTTT. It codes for CASSVEGGRILGTDTQYF. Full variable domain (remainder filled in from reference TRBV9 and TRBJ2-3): DSGVTQTPKHLITATGQRVTLRCSPRSGDLSVYWYQQSLDQGLQFLIQYYNGEERAKGNILERFSAQQFPDLHSELNLSSLELGDSALYFCASSVEGGRILGTDTQYFGPGTRLTVL.

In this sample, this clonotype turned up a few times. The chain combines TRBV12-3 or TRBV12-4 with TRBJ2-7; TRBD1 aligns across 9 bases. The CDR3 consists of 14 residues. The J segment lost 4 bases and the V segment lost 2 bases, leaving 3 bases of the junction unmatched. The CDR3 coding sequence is TGTGCCAGCAGTTTATCGGACAGGGGATACGAGCAGTACGTC. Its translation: CASSLSDRGYEQYV.

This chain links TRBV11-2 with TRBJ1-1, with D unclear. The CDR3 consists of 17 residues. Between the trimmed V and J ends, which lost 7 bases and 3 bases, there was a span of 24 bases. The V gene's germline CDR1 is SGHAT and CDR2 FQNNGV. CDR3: CASTPLRLLPTHTEAFF. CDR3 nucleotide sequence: TGTGCCAGCACCCCTTTAAGGTTGCTCCCGACGCACACTGAAGCTTTCTTT.

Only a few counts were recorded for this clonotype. The CDR3 DNA is TGCAGCGTTGAAGGGGCACCACTCTTTGGAAACACCATATATTTT. Translated, it gives CSVEGAPLFGNTIYF. The chain has TRBV29-1 and TRBJ1-3; D remains unclear. The CDR3 spans 15 residues. The germline V gene encodes CDR1 SQVTM and CDR2 ANQGSEA. V lost 1 base and J lost 3, with 13 bases in between.

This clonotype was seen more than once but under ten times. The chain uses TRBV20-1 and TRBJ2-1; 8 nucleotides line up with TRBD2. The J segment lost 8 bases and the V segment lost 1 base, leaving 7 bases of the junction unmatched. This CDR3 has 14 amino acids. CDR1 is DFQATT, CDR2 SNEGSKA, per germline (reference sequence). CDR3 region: CSARGNKREYEQFF. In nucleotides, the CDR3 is TGCAGTGCTAGAGGGAACAAGCGGGAGTATGAGCAGTTCTTC.

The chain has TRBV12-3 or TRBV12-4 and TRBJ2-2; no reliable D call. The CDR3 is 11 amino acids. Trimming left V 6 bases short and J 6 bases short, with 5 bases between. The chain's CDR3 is CASREAGELFF. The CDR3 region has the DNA TGTGCCAGCAGAGAGGCCGGGGAGCTGTTTTTT.

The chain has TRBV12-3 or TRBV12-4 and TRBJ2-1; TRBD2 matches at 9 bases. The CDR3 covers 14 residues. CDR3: CALLLAGEHNEQFF. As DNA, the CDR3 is TGTGCTCTTTTGTTAGCGGGAGAACACAATGAGCAGTTCTTC.

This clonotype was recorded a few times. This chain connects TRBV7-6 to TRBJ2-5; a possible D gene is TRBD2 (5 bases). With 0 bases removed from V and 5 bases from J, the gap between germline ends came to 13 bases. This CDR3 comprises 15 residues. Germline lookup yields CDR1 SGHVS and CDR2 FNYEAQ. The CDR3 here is CASSLALTGGETQYF. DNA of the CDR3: TGTGCCAGCAGCTTAGCGCTTACGGGCGGGGAGACCCAGTACTTC.

The CDR3 loop is CASRPLGVPGRAGELFF. The CDR3 DNA sequence: TGTGCCAGCAGACCCCTGGGGGTACCAGGGAGGGCCGGGGAGCTGTTTTTT. This chain links TRBV27 with TRBJ2-2, with 7 nucleotides matching TRBD2. V lost 6 bases, J lost 6 bases, and 16 bases stayed unmatched. Germline CDR1 MNHEY, CDR2 SMNVEV (reference sequence). The CDR3 totals 17 residues.

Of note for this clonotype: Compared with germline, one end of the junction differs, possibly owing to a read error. CDR3 region: CASSLADRGAFFF. The DNA of the CDR3 is TGTGCCAGCAGCTTAGCCGACAGGGGGGCATTTTTTTTT. The chain recombines TRBV7-2 with TRBJ2-3; TRBD1 aligns across 9 bases. Germline values: CDR1 SGHTA, CDR2 FQGNSA. This CDR3 contains 13 residues.

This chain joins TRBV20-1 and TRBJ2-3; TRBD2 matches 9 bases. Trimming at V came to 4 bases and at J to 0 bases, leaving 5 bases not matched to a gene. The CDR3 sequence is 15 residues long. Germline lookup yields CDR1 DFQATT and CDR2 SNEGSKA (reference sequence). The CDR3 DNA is TGCAGTGCTACGGGTCTAGCGGGAAGCACAGATACGCAGTATTTT. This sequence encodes CSATGLAGSTDTQYF.

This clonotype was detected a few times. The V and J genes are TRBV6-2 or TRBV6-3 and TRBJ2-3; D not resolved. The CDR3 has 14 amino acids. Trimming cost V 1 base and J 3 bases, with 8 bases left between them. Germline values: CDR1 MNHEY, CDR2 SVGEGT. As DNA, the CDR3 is TGTGCCAGCAGTTACTATGGGGTAACAGATACGCAGTATTTT. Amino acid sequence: CASSYYGVTDTQYF.

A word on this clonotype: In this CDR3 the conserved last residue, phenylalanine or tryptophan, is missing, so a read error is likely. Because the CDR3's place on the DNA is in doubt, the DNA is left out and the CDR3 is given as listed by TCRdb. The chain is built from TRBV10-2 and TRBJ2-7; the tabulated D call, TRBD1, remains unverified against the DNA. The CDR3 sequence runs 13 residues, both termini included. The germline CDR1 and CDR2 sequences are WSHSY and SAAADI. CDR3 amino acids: CASSETPRDRGKI.